This T cell receptor beta chain was recorded in a study of CD8 T cells in Susac syndrome (dated by TCRdb to 2018 to 2020). Concerning the study at large: Whether CD8+ T cell activation and differentiation in Susac syndrome was antigen driven was tested using repertoire sequencing. The study compared CD8+ T cell repertoire clonality among 12 healthy donors, roughly 14 Susac syndrome patients and roughly 15 multiple sclerosis patients.

RNA was extracted using the RNeasy kit, and roughly 0.5 to 1 ug of the RNA was reverse transcribed with random hexamers. The immunoSEQ multiplex PCR assay, covering 54 Vbeta and 13 Jbeta segments, was used to amplify TCR beta CDR3 regions. To correct PCR amplification bias, a synthetic template baseline was used for both primer optimization and computational correction. For the original study's pipeline: Reads were annotated to V, D and J genes according to IMGT and were analyzed with immunoSEQ Analyzer, with only productive sequences retained. Clonality was computed as one minus Shannon entropy normalized by log2 of the number of productive unique sequences. Public and private clones were assessed among the 100 most prevalent clones of each patient and control. Clones were defined as Susac-specific when absent from the healthy and MS cohorts, from roughly 1,000 published viral clones and from other ImmuneACCESS disease sequences. TCRdb took the public reads, trimmed them with fastp at Q25, ran MiXCR for clone calling and kept in-frame beta chains. CDR3 protein sequences are deduplicated, and each keeps its most common genes and DNA. It is TCRdb's table, rather than the study itself, that gives the V and J calls and clone size. The sample profile shows more than 150,000 distinct CDR3 sequences; about 94% of them were found once. The ten largest clonotypes hold roughly 0.21% of the sample.

On this clonotype itself: The antigen it binds to is not known. Per-nucleotide qualities are absent, and no much larger clonotype sits a single base away.

Peripheral blood CD8+ and CD4+ T cells from healthy donors, Susac syndrome patients and multiple sclerosis patients were profiled using high-throughput TCR beta sequencing. Multiple sclerosis controls were treatment-naive patients with stable or active relapsing-remitting disease fulfilling revised McDonald criteria. CD8+ TEMRA cells were enriched by FACS, while bulk CD8+ and CD4+ T cells were purified by magnetic negative isolation. Blood was collected in EDTA tubes and processed within 24 hours, with PBMCs isolated through density gradient centrifugation. PBMCs intended for TCR sequencing were cryopreserved in liquid nitrogen and thawed later in a water bath at 37 degrees C. Purity of sorted or isolated CD4+, CD8+ and CD8+ TEMRA cells was at least 90%. Paper-wide results and their limitations: The number of individuals in the TCR sequencing and HLA analysis was acknowledged as relatively small.

Deletion took 4 bases off V and 2 bases off J, with a span of 12 bases between the germline ends. Including cysteine and phenylalanine, the CDR3 has 14 amino acids. Just CDR3 DNA is preserved here, 42 bases in frame from base 1. Looking up the germline V gene (reference sequence) yields CDR1 GTSNPN and CDR2 SVGIG. The origin of this receptor is a human donor with multiple sclerosis. The sequenced material came from CD8+ T cells from PBMCs. The chain is made from TRBV30 and TRBJ1-5, with the D gene uncertain. The CDR3 reads as follows: CAWTQGGGNQPQHF. Read as DNA, the sequence is TGTGCCTGGACCCAAGGCGGGGGCAATCAGCCCCAGCATTTT.